The 15 T cell receptor beta chains in this list originate from one sample, sequenced in a study of shared clonotypes between healthy human individuals. The table came from immunoSEQ multiplex PCR; TCRdb's copy has only in-frame clones and leaves some out. This sample has about 1.9 million clones, with 93% found just once. Naive CD8 cells comprised CD45RO-negative, CCR7-positively selected cells, excluding terminally differentiated effector memory CD45RA+ cells. The sequenced sample consisted of naive CD8+ T cells from PBMCs. The receptors come from a man younger than 35 in good health. Some clones in this sample may be carry-over from other donors' samples.

The chain carries TRBV5-6 and TRBJ2-7; D is unclear. V lost 1 base and J lost 0, with 5 bases in between. The germline gives CDR1 SGHDT, CDR2 YYEEEE. This CDR3 is 13 amino acids long. The CDR3 DNA sequence: TGTGCCAGCAGCTTGCAAGGCTCCTACGAGCAGTACTTC. Translated, it gives CASSLQGSYEQYF.

The V call is TRBV7-9, the J call TRBJ2-7; TRBD2 is a possible D gene (6 bases). The germline gives CDR1 SEHNR, CDR2 FQNEAQ (reference sequence). This CDR3 has 13 amino acids. Trimming removed 3 bases from V and 5 bases from J, with 11 bases in between. The CDR3 bases are TGTGCCAGCAGCTTGGGCGGGGAACACGAGCAGTACTTC. This encodes CASSLGGEHEQYF.

The chain uses TRBV2 and TRBJ1-5, with D perhaps TRBD1 (5 bases). The CDR3 is made up of 15 amino acids. Germline V CDR1 and CDR2: SNHLY, FYNNEI. The V gene lost 0 bases and the J gene lost 9 bases, with 15 bases spanning the gap. CDR3 sequence reads: CASSEAGHPVRPQHF. The CDR3 DNA reads as TGTGCCAGCAGTGAAGCGGGGCACCCAGTAAGGCCCCAGCATTTT. Full variable domain (rest looked up from reference TRBV2 and TRBJ1-5): EPEVTQTPSHQVTQMGQEVILRCVPISNHLYFYWYRQILGQKVEFLVSFYNNEISEKSEIFDDQFSVERPDGSNFTLKIRSTKLEDSAMYFCASSEAGHPVRPQHFGDGTRLSIL.

The chain has TRBV2 and TRBJ2-7; D is unclear. CDR1 SNHLY and CDR2 FYNNEI come from the germline V gene. The ends were cut back, 9 bases at V and 5 bases at J, with 14 bases in the middle. The CDR3 has 12 amino acids. CDR3 sequence: CASSDTFNEQYF. Here the CDR3 DNA reads TGTGCCAGTTCCGATACTTTCAACGAGCAGTACTTC. The full variable domain, completed using reference TRBV2 and TRBJ2-7, is EPEVTQTPSHQVTQMGQEVILRCVPISNHLYFYWYRQILGQKVEFLVSFYNNEISEKSEIFDDQFSVERPDGSNFTLKIRSTKLEDSAMYFCASSDTFNEQYFGPGTRLTVT.

This sequence joins TRBV10-1 and TRBJ1-3; D gene unclear. The V and J ends lost 6 bases and 4 bases respectively, with 13 bases between them. Germline lookup yields CDR1 WNHNN and CDR2 SYGVQD (reference sequence). The CDR3 length is 14 residues. The CDR3 loop is CASSDSGAGNTIYF. CDR3 in DNA: TGCGCCAGCAGCGACTCGGGAGCGGGAAACACCATATATTTT.

About this clone: Other DNA sequences in the same sample also yield this CDR3. The J gene is TRBJ2-1, the V gene TRBV15; perhaps TRBD2 as D (5 bases). CDR3 length: 15 amino acids. Germline loops: CDR1 LNHNV, CDR2 YYDKDF (reference sequence). Between the trimmed V and J ends, which lost 0 bases and 3 bases, there was a span of 9 bases. The DNA of the CDR3 is TGTGCCACCAGCAGAGATCGTGGGAGCTACAATGAGCAGTTCTTC. It is translated as CATSRDRGSYNEQFF.

This clone was picked up one time. This chain links TRBV7-6 with TRBJ2-3, with D maybe TRBD2 (5 bases). V was trimmed by 2 bases and J by 6 bases, leaving 15 bases between them. Germline CDR1 reads SGHVS; CDR2 reads FNYEAQ. The CDR3 sequence is 15 residues long. The CDR3 loop reads CASSLKRPGWDTQYF. CDR3 DNA: TGTGCCAGCAGCTTAAAGCGTCCGGGATGGGATACGCAGTATTTT.

V usage is TRBV2 and J usage is TRBJ1-1; a weak D match, TRBD1 (5 bases). CDR1 and CDR2 (germline): SNHLY, FYNNEI. V shed 7 bases and J shed 4 bases, with 7 bases lying between them. This CDR3 has 11 residues. The CDR3 nucleotides are TGTGCCAGCATGGGGGTCACTGAAGCTTTCTTT. It specifies CASMGVTEAFF.

In regard to this clone: Other nucleotide sequences in the sample specify the same CDR3. The rearrangement uses TRBV7-3 and TRBJ1-1, with a possible D match to TRBD1 (5 bases). CDR3 length: 14 residues. Trimming took 0 bases from V and 1 from J, leaving 6 bases between them. Germline assignment: CDR1 SGHTA and CDR2 FQGTGA. In DNA, the CDR3 is TGTGCCAGCAGCTTAACGGGGCGGAACACTGAAGCTTTCTTT. Its translation: CASSLTGRNTEAFF.

The chain is built from TRBV7-9 and TRBJ2-2, with D possibly called TRBD1 or TRBD2 (5 bases each). The CDR3 runs to 17 residues. Deletions cut 10 bases from V and 0 bases from J, with 21 bases between. CDR1 SEHNR and CDR2 FQNEAQ come from the germline V gene (reference sequence). CDR3 sequence: CATSQRPPGPNTGELFF. The DNA for the CDR3 is TGTGCCACCTCCCAAAGGCCCCCGGGACCGAACACCGGGGAGCTGTTTTTT.

Notes on this clone: At the DNA level, this CDR3 is encoded by other sequences in the same sample as well. The chain uses TRBV7-9 and TRBJ2-6; D is undetermined. V lost 4 bases, J lost 0 bases, and 4 bases lay in between. The CDR3 has 14 amino acids. Germline CDR1 reads SEHNR; CDR2 reads FQNEAQ (reference sequence). This CDR3 reads CASSSNSGANVLTF. The CDR3 DNA is TGTGCCAGCAGCTCGAACTCTGGGGCCAACGTCCTGACTTTC. Looking up the rest from reference TRBV7-9 and TRBJ2-6 gives the full variable domain: DTGVSQNPRHKITKRGQNVTFRCDPISEHNRLYWYRQTLGQGPEFLTYFQNEAQLEKSRLLSDRFSAERPKGSFSTLEIQRTEQGDSAMYLCASSSNSGANVLTFGAGSRLTVL.

The V gene is TRBV7-3, the J gene TRBJ2-7, with D maybe TRBD1 (6 bases). Germline V lookup: CDR1 SGHTA, CDR2 FQGTGA. V was clipped by 2 bases and J by 7 bases, with 12 bases between them. CDR3 length equals 13 residues. CDR3 amino acids: CASSLGLQGEQYF. In nucleotides, the CDR3 is TGTGCCAGCAGCTTAGGTTTACAGGGAGAGCAGTACTTC.

The V call is TRBV4-3, the J call TRBJ2-1, with a tentative D call TRBD2 (5 bases). CDR3 length: 19 residues. Germline CDR1 and CDR2: LGHNA and YSLEER. With 0 bases removed from V and 2 bases from J, the gap between germline ends came to 20 bases. Here the CDR3 DNA reads TGCGCCAGCAGCCAAGATACGGGGATGGCAGTTCCTCCCTACAATGAGCAGTTCTTC. This encodes CASSQDTGMAVPPYNEQFF.

V is TRBV10-3 and J is TRBJ1-2; D gene unclear. The CDR3 sequence is 14 residues long. Germline values: CDR1 ENHRY, CDR2 SYGVKD. Trimming pared 8 bases from V and 4 bases from J, leaving 17 bases between. The CDR3 protein is CAIWDGTAFYGYTF. The CDR3 DNA sequence: TGTGCCATCTGGGATGGCACGGCCTTCTATGGCTACACCTTC.

The DNA of the CDR3 is TGTGCCAGAAGCCGCACTGGGAATAATGCGTACCGTGAGCAGTTCTTC. Amino acids: CARSRTGNNAYREQFF. This chain connects TRBV5-3 to TRBJ2-1; D is undetermined. TRBV5-3 falls under the ORF class, with uncertain function. The CDR3 has 16 amino acids. Deletions cut 4 bases from V and 9 bases from J, with 23 bases between.